Each of the 29 T cell receptor beta chains below was sequenced from the same sample in a study of shared clonotypes between healthy human individuals. Sequencing was performed with immunoSEQ multiplex PCR; in TCRdb, only in-frame clones are kept and a portion is missing. The data show roughly 2.2 million clones, roughly 93% seen once. Sequenced material: naive CD4+ T cells from PBMCs. Documented subset: CD45RA+ positively selected. These TCRs come from a man aged 18 to 29 in good health. Some clones in this sample may be carry-over from other donors' samples.

This chain uses TRBV7-8 with TRBJ2-3; TRBD2 agrees at 9 bases. The CDR3 loop spans 17 amino acids. The germline CDR1 and CDR2 sequences are SGHVS and FQNEAQ. Trimming took 1 base from V and 5 from J; bases not matched to a gene: 10. This CDR3 is CASSLDIGGRAKDTQYF. The DNA for the CDR3 is TGTGCCAGCAGCTTAGATATCGGCGGGAGGGCCAAAGATACGCAGTATTTT.

The chain couples TRBV6-5 to TRBJ2-5, with D possibly TRBD1 on 6 matching bases. The V end was cut by 5 bases, the J end by 5 bases, with 18 bases between. Germline V gives CDR1 MNHEY, CDR2 SVGAGI. This CDR3 region has 15 residues. CDR3 coding DNA: TGTGCCAGCAGTCTTAAGACAGGCACCTGGGAGACCCAGTACTTC. This encodes CASSLKTGTWETQYF.

Here the CDR3 reads CARSLARGAPKGNTGELFF. CDR3 nucleotides: TGTGCCAGAAGCTTGGCTCGGGGGGCTCCGAAGGGAAACACCGGGGAGCTGTTTTTT. The genes are TRBV5-3 and TRBJ2-2, with a weak D call TRBD2 (7 bases). TRBV5-3 is known as an ORF, though its function is uncertain. V lost 0 bases to trimming and J lost 2 bases, with 20 bases between them. The CDR3 contains 19 residues.

The chain uses TRBV27 and TRBJ2-7; TRBD1 or TRBD2 may be the D gene (5 bases each). Trimming removed 5 bases from V and 6 bases from J, with 14 bases in between. Germline V gene sequence: CDR1 MNHEY, CDR2 SMNVEV (reference sequence). The CDR3 contains 13 residues. CDR3 residues: CASSPRRDREQYF. The CDR3 DNA is TGTGCCAGCAGTCCCCGCCGGGACCGCGAGCAGTACTTC.

The chain is built from TRBV11-2 and TRBJ2-2; tentative D call: TRBD2 (6 bases). Germline lookup yields CDR1 SGHAT and CDR2 FQNNGV. The CDR3 runs to 15 residues. Trimming removed 6 bases from V and 3 bases from J, with 14 bases in between. The DNA of the CDR3 is TGTGCCAGCAGATTTCGGGAGTTGGACACCGGGGAGCTGTTTTTT. This encodes CASRFRELDTGELFF.

This rearrangement joins TRBV7-2 to TRBJ2-5; 13 bases are a match to TRBD2. This CDR3 has 18 residues. CDR1 and CDR2 from the germline V gene are SGHTA and FQGNSA. The V and J ends lost 0 bases and 1 base, in that order; junction bases with no gene match: 5. CDR3 DNA: TGTGCCAGCAGCTTAGCCCAAGGGACTAGCGGGACCCAAGAGACCCAGTACTTC. This sequence encodes CASSLAQGTSGTQETQYF.

The V and J genes are TRBV7-2 and TRBJ1-5; a possible D gene is TRBD1 (6 bases). CDR3 size: 15 residues. Trimming shortened V by 6 bases and J by 0 bases, and 12 bases separated the two germline ends. CDR1 and CDR2 (germline): SGHTA, FQGNSA. The CDR3 sequence: CASSLTGNSNQPQHF. The CDR3 DNA sequence: TGTGCCAGCAGTCTTACAGGGAATAGCAATCAGCCCCAGCATTTT.

The chain links TRBV5-6 to TRBJ1-2; D is unclear. Germline V gene lookup returns CDR1 SGHDT and CDR2 YYEEEE. The CDR3 covers 11 residues. The V end was cut by 0 bases, the J end by 8 bases, with 5 bases between. The CDR3: CASSLAGGYTF. The CDR3 bases are TGTGCCAGCAGCTTGGCGGGGGGCTACACCTTC.

Worth noting for this clone: This CDR3 is also generated by other DNA sequences in the sample. J is TRBJ2-3 and V is TRBV9; 8 bases line up with TRBD2. This CDR3 contains 14 residues. Germline CDR1 and CDR2: SGDLS and YYNGEE. J was trimmed by 4 bases and V by 2 bases; bases with no gene match: 3. CDR3 nucleotides: TGTGCCAGCAGCGTGAGCGGGAGCCCAGATACGCAGTATTTT. Amino acid sequence: CASSVSGSPDTQYF.

The chain recombines TRBV21-1 with TRBJ2-7; the D call TRBD1 from the table was never checked on the DNA. TRBV21-1 is given as a pseudogene. The CDR3 has 15 residues. CDR3 bases: TGTGCCAGCAGCCCGACAGACCCGAGCTCCTACGAGCAGTACTTC. Amino acid sequence: CASSPTDPSSYEQYF.

V usage is TRBV19 and J usage is TRBJ2-1; D is tentatively TRBD1 or TRBD2 (6 bases each). V lost 5 bases and J lost 6, with 20 bases in between. From germline, CDR1 is LNHDA and CDR2 SQIVND (reference sequence). The CDR3 contains 16 residues. The CDR3 region is CASSARGTRGPNEQFF. The CDR3, as DNA: TGTGCCAGTAGTGCCCGCGGGACTCGGGGGCCCAATGAGCAGTTCTTC.

CDR3 protein: CASSFFVTGLSSYNEQFF. CDR3 sequence (DNA): TGCGCCAGCAGCTTTTTTGTGACAGGGCTGAGCTCCTACAATGAGCAGTTCTTC. This chain links TRBV5-1 with TRBJ2-1; 7 bases are shared with TRBD1. The CDR3 totals 18 residues. J gave up 0 bases and V 2 bases, and 11 bases lay outside the gene matches. Germline loops: CDR1 SGHRS, CDR2 YFSETQ.

The gene calls are TRBV6-4 and TRBJ2-1; D may be TRBD2 (5 bases). The CDR3 extends over 11 amino acids. Trimming cost V 8 bases and J 5 bases, with 7 bases left between them. Germline assignment: CDR1 MRHNA and CDR2 SNTAGT. This CDR3 is CASRGNNEQFF. For the CDR3, the DNA is TGTGCCAGCCGGGGAAACAATGAGCAGTTCTTC.

The V call is TRBV27, the J call TRBJ2-7, with 9 bases identical to TRBD1. The CDR3 runs 15 residues. The V segment lost 3 bases and the J segment 3 bases; nucleotides outside the gene matches: 6. CDR1 and CDR2 from the germline V gene are MNHEY and SMNVEV (reference sequence). The CDR3 coding sequence is TGTGCCAGCAGTTTTGTCGGGACAGGGTACTACGAGCAGTACTTC. Translation: CASSFVGTGYYEQYF.

The chain joins TRBV6-1 to TRBJ2-7; D might be TRBD2 (5 bases). Germline loops: CDR1 MNHNS, CDR2 SASEGT. The length of the CDR3 is 14 residues. Trimming removed 6 bases at V and 1 base at J, with 13 bases between. The CDR3 is CASRAARGSYEQYF. The CDR3, as DNA: TGTGCCAGCAGAGCCGCCCGGGGTTCCTACGAGCAGTACTTC.

This rearrangement joins TRBV2 to TRBJ2-3, with unresolved D. Germline V gene lookup returns CDR1 SNHLY and CDR2 FYNNEI. The ends were cut back, 5 bases at V and 0 bases at J, with 9 bases in the middle. This CDR3 comprises 14 residues. The CDR3 spells CASSLSGSTDTQYF. The CDR3 DNA reads TGTGCCAGCAGTCTCTCAGGTAGCACAGATACGCAGTATTTT.

The chain links TRBV6-6 to TRBJ2-1, with TRBD2 identical over 10 bases. The J segment lost 8 bases and the V segment lost 4 bases, leaving 8 bases of the junction unmatched. This CDR3 region has 15 residues. Germline V lookup: CDR1 MNHNY, CDR2 SVGAGI (reference sequence). CDR3 sequence: CASSWQGLANDEQFF. In nucleotides, the CDR3 is TGTGCCAGCAGTTGGCAGGGACTAGCGAACGATGAGCAGTTCTTC.

The V gene is TRBV15, the J gene TRBJ2-1; perhaps D is TRBD1 or TRBD2 (6 bases each). The CDR3 sequence is 15 residues long. Germline CDR1 is LNHNV and CDR2 is YYDKDF (reference sequence). Trimming shortened V by 1 base and J by 8 bases, and 15 bases separated the two germline ends. The CDR3 DNA reads as TGTGCCACCAGCAGAGTAAGTGGGGGGCTCGATGAGCAGTTCTTC. Translating gives CATSRVSGGLDEQFF.

This sequence joins TRBV6-5 and TRBJ2-7; D possibly corresponds to TRBD1 (5 bases). Per the germline V gene, CDR1 is MNHEY and CDR2 is SVGAGI. Between the trimmed V and J ends, which lost 0 bases and 2 bases, there was a span of 11 bases. This CDR3 region has 15 residues. The CDR3 loop reads CASSYSMVGAYEQYF. CDR3 bases: TGTGCCAGCAGTTACTCGATGGTAGGGGCCTACGAGCAGTACTTC.

The gene calls are TRBV10-1 and TRBJ2-7; no clear D. CDR1 and CDR2 from the germline V gene are WNHNN and SYGVQD (reference sequence). The CDR3 totals 13 residues. Trimming removed 0 bases at V and 3 bases at J, with 6 bases between. The CDR3 region is CASSESWGYEQYF. The CDR3 DNA reads TGCGCCAGCAGTGAGTCGTGGGGCTACGAGCAGTACTTC.

V usage is TRBV7-6 and J usage is TRBJ1-1; tentatively, D is TRBD1 (5 bases). Germline V gene lookup returns CDR1 SGHVS and CDR2 FNYEAQ. Trimming pared 1 base from V and 1 base from J, leaving 13 bases between. This CDR3 has 16 residues. CDR3 in amino acids: CASSLGGLSGNTEAFF. As DNA, the CDR3 is TGTGCCAGCAGCTTAGGGGGACTTTCCGGGAACACTGAAGCTTTCTTT. Based on the CDR3 plus reference TRBV7-6 and TRBJ1-1, the full variable domain is GAGVSQSPRYKVTKRGQDVALRCDPISGHVSLYWYRQALGQGPEFLTYFNYEAQQDKSGLPNDRFSAERPEGSISTLTIQRTEQRDSAMYRCASSLGGLSGNTEAFFGQGTRLTVV.

This clone was detected a few times. The chain couples TRBV7-3 to TRBJ1-1; no clear D. This CDR3 region has 15 residues. Germline-derived CDR1 and CDR2 are SGHTA and FQGTGA. V lost 5 bases and J lost 5, with 18 bases in between. The CDR3 is CASSETRAGLTEAFF. The CDR3 DNA reads as TGTGCCAGCAGCGAAACCCGGGCGGGGTTAACTGAAGCTTTCTTT.

The chain recombines TRBV6-1 with TRBJ1-5; the D gene is possibly TRBD1 (5 bases). V was pared by 4 bases and J by 4 bases, with 23 bases between. This CDR3 is 18 amino acids long. Germline lookup yields CDR1 MNHNS and CDR2 SASEGT. The CDR3 DNA follows: TGTGCCAGCAGTGTTCATGTGAGGGGCTTAAGTCCTAATCAGCCCCAGCATTTT. Its translation: CASSVHVRGLSPNQPQHF.

The chain's CDR3 is CASEVTSSGNTIYF. CDR3 sequence (DNA): TGTGCCAGCGAGGTGACCAGCTCTGGAAACACCATATATTTT. The chain uses TRBV28 and TRBJ1-3; D call uncertain. This CDR3 has 14 residues. Trimming left V 8 bases short and J 0 bases short, with 11 bases between. Germline V gene sequence: CDR1 MDHEN, CDR2 SYDVKM.

This clone has just a few counts. The sample has other DNA sequences that encode this CDR3 too. The chain links TRBV7-2 to TRBJ2-7; D remains ambiguous. This CDR3 has 11 amino acids. Between the trimmed V and J ends, which lost 3 bases and 3 bases, there was a span of 3 bases. In germline, CDR1 is SGHTA, CDR2 FQGNSA. In DNA form, the CDR3 reads TGTGCCAGCAGCTTTCTCTACGAGCAGTACTTC. Translated: CASSFLYEQYF.

This chain links TRBV19 with TRBJ2-2; D is unresolved. This CDR3 comprises 12 residues. Germline loops: CDR1 LNHDA, CDR2 SQIVND (reference sequence). Trimming took off 6 bases at V and 6 bases at J, with 8 bases between the two ends. The DNA of the CDR3 is TGTGCCAGTAGCTTCCGGGCCGGGGAGCTGTTTTTT. This encodes CASSFRAGELFF.

This chain uses TRBV2 with TRBJ2-7; D is unresolved. The germline CDR1 and CDR2 sequences are SNHLY and FYNNEI. The CDR3 loop spans 14 amino acids. The V and J ends lost 6 bases and 0 bases respectively, with 12 bases between them. This CDR3 is CASRTEDLSYEQYF. DNA of the CDR3: TGTGCCAGCAGGACCGAAGACCTCTCCTACGAGCAGTACTTC.

The chain couples TRBV5-5 to TRBJ1-2; no reliable D call. The CDR3 is 13 residues long. Germline CDR1 SGHKS, CDR2 YYEKEE (reference sequence). The V and J ends lost 4 bases and 8 bases respectively, with 15 bases between them. The CDR3 coding sequence is TGTGCCAGCAGCCTTGGGCCCGGGCGAGGCTACACCTTC. Protein: CASSLGPGRGYTF.

This chain connects TRBV2 to TRBJ2-2; possibly TRBD1 or TRBD2 for D (6 bases each). The V end lost 5 bases, the J end lost 0 bases, and 13 bases lay between the germline ends. In germline, CDR1 is SNHLY, CDR2 FYNNEI. The CDR3 length is 16 residues. Here the CDR3 DNA reads TGTGCCAGCAGTCGGGGGCGGGAAACGAACACCGGGGAGCTGTTTTTT. It codes for CASSRGRETNTGELFF.